This T cell receptor (beta chain) was identified during a study of vaccination effects on CD4 cells after COVID-19. CDR3 length: 17 amino acids. Germline V gives CDR1 LNHDA, CDR2 SQIVND (reference sequence). V shed 0 bases and J 5 bases; nucleotides not matched to a gene: 7. Comment on this clone: The antigen is undetermined.

Within the ViraFEST assay, antigen-specific CD4+ T cells underwent expansion with viral peptide pools prior to sequencing. Subsequent to a culture period of more than 8 days, CD4+ T cells were isolated. Sequencing was performed with immunoSEQ multiplex PCR; in TCRdb, only in-frame clones are kept and a portion is missing. The repertoire has tens of thousands of clones, 70% to 75% of them found once; the top ten carry approximately 1.7%. Sequences were derived from CD4+ T cells from PBMCs cultured with HCoV-229E spike peptides, sampled before COVID-19 vaccination. This sequence joins TRBV19 and TRBJ2-2, with 9 bases fitting TRBD1. This receptor was taken from a human donor who received a COVID-19 vaccine. CDR3 amino acids: CASSIEPGQGWTGELFF. The DNA of the CDR3 is TGTGCCAGTAGTATAGAGCCGGGACAGGGTTGGACCGGGGAGCTGTTTTTT.